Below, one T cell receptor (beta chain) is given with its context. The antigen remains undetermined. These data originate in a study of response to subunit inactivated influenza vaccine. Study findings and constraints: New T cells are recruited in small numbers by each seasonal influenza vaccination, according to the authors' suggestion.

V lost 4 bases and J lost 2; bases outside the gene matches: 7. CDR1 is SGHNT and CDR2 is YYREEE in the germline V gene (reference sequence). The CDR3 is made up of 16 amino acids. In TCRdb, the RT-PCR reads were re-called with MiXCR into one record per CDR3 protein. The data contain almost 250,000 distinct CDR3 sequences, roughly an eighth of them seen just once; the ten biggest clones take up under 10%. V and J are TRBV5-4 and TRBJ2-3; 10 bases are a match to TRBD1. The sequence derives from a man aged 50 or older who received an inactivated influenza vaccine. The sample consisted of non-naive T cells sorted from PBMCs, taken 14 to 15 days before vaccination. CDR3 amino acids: CASSPPGTGDTDTQYF. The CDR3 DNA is TGTGCCAGCAGCCCACCCGGGACAGGGGACACAGATACGCAGTATTTT.